The clone carrying this T cell receptor beta chain was counted at least ten times. Axillary draining lymph nodes of breast cancer patients supplied the node samples. These data come from a study of breast tumors, draining lymph nodes, adjacent tissues. The V end lost 0 bases, the J end lost 6 bases, and 21 bases lay between the germline ends. Germline V gene sequence: CDR1 SGHDN, CDR2 FVKESK. This CDR3 is built from 17 residues. TCRdb re-analysed the multiplex PCR reads in MiXCR, keeping a single row per CDR3 protein. Among about 180,000 distinct CDR3 sequences listed, roughly 30% were seen once. This sequence joins TRBV14 and TRBJ2-7; D is perhaps TRBD1 (5 bases). The TCR was taken from a female donor with breast cancer. Some clones in this sample may be carry-over from other donors' samples. Sequenced sample: axillary lymph node tissue. The chain's CDR3 is CASSQDTLGRYRSEQYF. The DNA of the CDR3 is TGTGCCAGCAGCCAAGATACCTTGGGCAGGTACAGGAGCGAGCAGTACTTC.